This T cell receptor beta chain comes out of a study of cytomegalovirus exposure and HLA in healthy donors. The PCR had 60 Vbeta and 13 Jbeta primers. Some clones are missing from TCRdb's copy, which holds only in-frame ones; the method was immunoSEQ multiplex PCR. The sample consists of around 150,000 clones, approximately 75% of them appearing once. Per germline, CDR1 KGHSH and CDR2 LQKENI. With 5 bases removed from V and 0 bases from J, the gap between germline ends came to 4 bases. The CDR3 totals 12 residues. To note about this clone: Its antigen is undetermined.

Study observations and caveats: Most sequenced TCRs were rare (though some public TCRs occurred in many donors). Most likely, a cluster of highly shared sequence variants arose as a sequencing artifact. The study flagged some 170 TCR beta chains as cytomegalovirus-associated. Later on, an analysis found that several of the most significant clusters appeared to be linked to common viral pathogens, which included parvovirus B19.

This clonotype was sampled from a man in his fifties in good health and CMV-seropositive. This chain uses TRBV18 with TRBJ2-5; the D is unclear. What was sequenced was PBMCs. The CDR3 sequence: CASSSYQETQYF. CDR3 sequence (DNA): TGTGCCAGCTCATCCTACCAAGAGACCCAGTACTTC.